The T cell receptor (beta chain) under discussion was sequenced for a study of blood T cells in healthy people across ages. Findings and caveats of the study: Per million T cells, the diversity of TCR beta decreased roughly linearly as age advanced. Bulk PBMC profiling left naive and antigen-experienced comparisons inconclusive.

The second PCR ran about 6 to 11 cycles with a sample-barcoded 5' primer and J-beta primers. TCRdb re-derived calls from the 5' RACE reads in MiXCR, one entry per CDR3 protein. The sample lists about 1,500,000 distinct CDR3 sequences; 42% were seen once. The germline V gene has CDR1 DFQATT and CDR2 SNEGSKA (reference sequence). The CDR3 spans 13 residues. Germline trimming cut 5 bases from V and 2 bases from J; bases unmatched to any gene: 6. In its sample, this clonotype was seen a few times. The antigen is not known. Researchers collected ten milliliters of peripheral blood from every single donor. The chain combines TRBV20-1 with TRBJ2-7, with 7 bases aligning to TRBD2. The sample was blood. The origin of this receptor is a woman under 30 in good health. CDR3 amino acids: CSAQMTSPYEQYF. The CDR3 coding sequence is TGCAGTGCTCAGATGACTAGCCCCTACGAGCAGTACTTC.